The clone carrying this TCR beta chain was observed at least ten times. The data belong to a study of neurological immune-mediated disorders. Unsorted libraries were prepared from 2 million PBMCs held at -80 C. The cDNA was generated through 5'RACE incorporating 10-nucleotide random UMIs. Over 170 million TCR-beta sequences (from 15-18 subjects) were yielded by each sequencing run. TCRdb processed the 5' RACE reads anew with MiXCR; each CDR3 protein has one entry. The data hold roughly 100,000 distinct CDR3 sequences, with around 3.6% observed a single time. CDR3 length: 16 amino acids. The germline gives CDR1 LGHNA, CDR2 YSLEER. V was pared by 5 bases and J by 8 bases, with 12 bases of the junction left unmatched.

The receptor comes from a woman in her fifties or sixties with multiple sclerosis. Sequencing was carried out using PBMCs. The chain links TRBV4-3 to TRBJ2-1, with 10 bases fitting TRBD2. The CDR3 DNA reads as TGCGCCAGCAGCGAGCGGAGCGGGGGGGCCTTGGATGAGCAGTTCTTC. It codes for CASSERSGGALDEQFF.